This is a list of T cell receptor beta chains from one sample in a study of T cells in Graves' hyperthyroidism and ophthalmopathy. TCRdb redid the calling of the multiplex PCR reads with MiXCR, one entry per CDR3 protein. The table has about 840,000 distinct CDR3 sequences, roughly 40% seen once. Sequences were obtained from blood. Source of these receptors: a man between 18 and 35 years old with Graves' hyperthyroidism. The CDR3 runs from the conserved cysteine through the conserved F or W. Fields, in order: V gene, D gene, clone size, J gene, CDR3 protein, CDR3 DNA. D genes are given only for firm matches. Expanded clones are given a class, and other clones once, few, many or no size at all.

V: TRBV15
D: .
size: many
J: TRBJ2-7
CDR3: CATSGGPGVEQYF
DNA: TGTGCCACCAGCGGGGGGCCTGGGGTCGAGCAGTACTTC

V: TRBV10-2
D: .
size: .
J: TRBJ1-5
CDR3: CASSYSRGGGMSNQPQHF
DNA: TGCGCCAGCAGTTACTCCAGGGGAGGGGGTATGAGTAATCAGCCCCAGCATTTT

V: TRBV11-2
D: .
size: .
J: TRBJ2-5
CDR3: CASTSSTATGETQYF
DNA: TGTGCCAGCACCTCGTCGACAGCTACGGGAGAGACCCAGTACTTC

V: TRBV20-1
D: .
size: many
J: TRBJ2-5
CDR3: CSASDRVEETQYF
DNA: TGCAGTGCTAGCGACCGAGTGGAAGAGACCCAGTACTTC

V: TRBV12-3/TRBV12-4
D: TRBD1
size: .
J: TRBJ1-2
CDR3: CASRATGTGNNYGYTF
DNA: TGTGCCAGCAGAGCTACGGGGACAGGGAACAACTATGGCTACACCTTC

V: TRBV10-3
D: .
size: many
J: TRBJ1-5
CDR3: CAISEGGQYSNQPQHF
DNA: TGTGCCATCAGTGAAGGGGGACAATATAGCAATCAGCCCCAGCATTTT

V: TRBV2
D: .
size: .
J: TRBJ1-3
CDR3: CASPYEGNTIYF
DNA: TGTGCCAGCCCCTACGAGGGAAACACCATATATTTT

V: TRBV7-2
D: .
size: .
J: TRBJ2-5
CDR3: CASSEGPFQETQYF
DNA: TGTGCCAGCAGTGAAGGTCCTTTCCAAGAGACCCAGTACTTC

V: TRBV19
D: .
size: few
J: TRBJ1-4
CDR3: CASSMRAGTNEKLFF
DNA: TGTGCCAGTAGTATGCGGGCAGGGACTAATGAAAAACTGTTTTTT

V: TRBV5-6
D: TRBD1
size: many
J: TRBJ2-7
CDR3: CASRGQGPYEQYF
DNA: TGTGCCAGCCGGGGACAGGGCCCCTACGAGCAGTACTTC

V: TRBV12-3/TRBV12-4
D: .
size: .
J: TRBJ1-5
CDR3: CASILGAWGGQPQHF
DNA: TGTGCCAGCATTTTAGGGGCGTGGGGGGGCCAGCCCCAGCATTTT

V: TRBV7-9
D: TRBD1
size: many
J: TRBJ1-1
CDR3: CASILDRGRTEAFF
DNA: TGTGCCAGCATCCTTGACAGGGGGAGGACTGAAGCTTTCTTT

V: TRBV4-3
D: .
size: few
J: TRBJ1-3
CDR3: CASSQGAASGNTIYF
DNA: TGCGCCAGCAGCCAAGGGGCAGCCTCTGGAAACACCATATATTTT

V: TRBV15
D: .
size: many
J: TRBJ1-1
CDR3: CATSWDGSSNTEAFF
DNA: TGTGCCACCAGCTGGGACGGGTCTTCGAACACTGAAGCTTTCTTT

V: TRBV19
D: TRBD1
size: .
J: TRBJ1-1
CDR3: CASSDTGGGTEAFF
DNA: TGTGCCAGTAGTGATACAGGGGGCGGCACTGAAGCTTTCTTT

V: TRBV12-3/TRBV12-4
D: .
size: .
J: TRBJ1-6
CDR3: CASSDSTEYFYNSPLHF
DNA: TGTGCCAGCTCTGACTCGACAGAATATTTCTATAATTCACCCCTCCACTTT

V: TRBV7-9
D: .
size: many
J: TRBJ1-1
CDR3: CASSFGDLMNTEAFF
DNA: TGTGCCAGCAGCTTCGGGGATCTCATGAACACTGAAGCTTTCTTT

V: TRBV20-1
D: .
size: .
J: TRBJ2-5
CDR3: CSASTGRVNNQPQYF
DNA: TGCAGTGCTAGCACAGGGAGGGTGAACAATCAGCCCCAGTACTTC

V: TRBV9
D: TRBD2
size: many
J: TRBJ2-7
CDR3: CASSVAGLAEGYEQYF
DNA: TGTGCCAGCAGCGTCGCAGGACTAGCGGAAGGGTACGAGCAGTACTTC

V: TRBV10-3
D: .
size: .
J: TRBJ2-5
CDR3: CAISEPGEETQYF
DNA: TGTGCCATCAGTGAACCAGGGGAGGAGACCCAGTACTTC

V: TRBV25-1
D: TRBD1
size: once
J: TRBJ1-6
CDR3: CASSDRQGDSPLHF
DNA: TGTGCCAGCAGTGATCGACAGGGAGATTCACCCCTCCACTTT

V: TRBV7-2
D: .
size: .
J: TRBJ2-5
CDR3: CASSFVWGSGLVPQETQYF
DNA: TGTGCCAGCAGCTTTGTTTGGGGTTCTGGGTTAGTTCCCCAAGAGACCCAGTACTTC

V: TRBV12-3/TRBV12-4
D: .
size: .
J: TRBJ1-5
CDR3: CASGGKGNQPQHF
DNA: TGTGCCAGCGGGGGTAAGGGCAATCAGCCCCAGCATTTT

V: TRBV10-3
D: .
size: .
J: TRBJ1-5
CDR3: CAMGTESNQPQHF
DNA: TGTGCCATGGGGACGGAGAGCAATCAGCCCCAGCATTTT

V: TRBV10-3
D: .
size: once
J: TRBJ2-7
CDR3: CASSLSWGSEQYF
DNA: TGTGCCAGCAGTTTATCGTGGGGAAGTGAGCAGTACTTC

V: TRBV6-1
D: .
size: few
J: TRBJ1-2
CDR3: CASSEDGVSYGYTF
DNA: TGTGCCAGCAGTGAAGACGGGGTGAGCTATGGCTACACCTTC

V: TRBV7-3
D: .
size: few
J: TRBJ1-1
CDR3: CASSPVAGIGEAFF
DNA: TGTGCCAGCAGCCCAGTGGCAGGGATCGGTGAAGCTTTCTTT

V: TRBV19
D: .
size: many
J: TRBJ2-6
CDR3: CASSIEMARGANVLTF
DNA: TGTGCCAGTAGTATAGAAATGGCTCGGGGAGCCAACGTCCTGACTTTC

V: TRBV5-1
D: TRBD1
size: .
J: TRBJ2-5
CDR3: CASSHGTAQETQYF
DNA: TGCGCCAGCAGCCATGGGACAGCTCAAGAGACCCAGTACTTC

V: TRBV7-2
D: .
size: many
J: TRBJ2-5
CDR3: CASSPGAFQETQYF
DNA: TGTGCCAGCAGCCCAGGGGCCTTCCAAGAGACCCAGTACTTC

V: TRBV7-2
D: .
size: few
J: TRBJ2-5
CDR3: CASSSLPLAGSETQYF
DNA: TGTGCCAGCAGCTCCCTCCCCCTCGCAGGGTCGGAGACCCAGTACTTC

V: TRBV29-1
D: .
size: .
J: TRBJ2-6
CDR3: CSSFDSSGANVLTF
DNA: TGCAGCAGTTTCGACAGCTCTGGGGCCAACGTCCTGACTTTC

V: TRBV10-3
D: .
size: many
J: TRBJ1-1
CDR3: CAIGEGTEAFF
DNA: TGTGCCATCGGGGAGGGGACTGAAGCTTTCTTT

V: TRBV6-6
D: .
size: few
J: TRBJ1-3
CDR3: CASSYSMGAPSGNTIYF
DNA: TGTGCCAGCAGTTACTCGATGGGGGCCCCCTCTGGAAACACCATATATTTT

V: TRBV20-1
D: TRBD1
size: .
J: TRBJ2-7
CDR3: CSARPGQTQGFYEQYF
DNA: TGCAGTGCGCGGCCGGGACAGACCCAGGGTTTCTACGAGCAGTACTTC

V: TRBV19
D: .
size: few
J: TRBJ2-7
CDR3: CASSTGQGADEQYF
DNA: TGTGCCAGTAGTACGGGTCAGGGAGCTGACGAGCAGTACTTC

V: TRBV5-1
D: TRBD1
size: few
J: TRBJ2-2
CDR3: CASSLKKTGVGELFF
DNA: TGCGCCAGCAGCTTGAAGAAGACAGGGGTCGGGGAGCTGTTTTTT

V: TRBV5-8
D: .
size: .
J: TRBJ1-1
CDR3: CASSLGPTGPNTEAFF
DNA: TGTGCCAGCAGCTTGGGTCCGACAGGCCCGAACACTGAAGCTTTCTTT

V: TRBV10-3
D: TRBD1
size: .
J: TRBJ1-5
CDR3: CAISESRGQSGRHQPQHF
DNA: TGTGCCATCAGTGAGTCGAGGGGACAGTCGGGGAGACATCAGCCCCAGCATTTT

V: TRBV30
D: .
size: .
J: TRBJ2-6
CDR3: CAWGRQGQAGANVLTF
DNA: TGTGCCTGGGGGCGCCAAGGGCAGGCTGGGGCCAACGTCCTGACTTTC

V: TRBV14
D: .
size: few
J: TRBJ2-7
CDR3: CASSQGAGRYEQYF
DNA: TGTGCCAGCAGCCAAGGGGCAGGGCGGTACGAGCAGTACTTC

V: TRBV2
D: TRBD1
size: many
J: TRBJ1-1
CDR3: CASSPGGYTEAFF
DNA: TGTGCCAGCAGTCCAGGGGGTTACACTGAAGCTTTCTTT

V: TRBV5-1
D: TRBD1
size: few
J: TRBJ2-5
CDR3: CASSPGTGGSETQYF
DNA: TGCGCCAGCAGCCCAGGAACAGGGGGCTCAGAGACCCAGTACTTC

V: TRBV4-1
D: .
size: few
J: TRBJ2-2
CDR3: CASSQDNRYTGELFF
DNA: TGCGCCAGCAGCCAAGACAACAGATACACCGGGGAGCTGTTTTTT

V: TRBV6-6
D: .
size: few
J: TRBJ1-5
CDR3: CASRTRDGSGPQHF
DNA: TGTGCCAGCAGAACTAGGGACGGATCTGGGCCCCAGCATTTT

V: TRBV12-3/TRBV12-4
D: .
size: few
J: TRBJ1-4
CDR3: CASSLRKDEKLFF
DNA: TGTGCCAGCAGTTTGCGCAAGGATGAAAAACTGTTTTTT

V: TRBV7-9
D: TRBD1
size: many
J: TRBJ1-3
CDR3: CASSLRVRTGRTGNTIYF
DNA: TGTGCCAGCAGCTTAAGGGTACGGACAGGCCGAACTGGAAACACCATATATTTT

V: TRBV9
D: .
size: .
J: TRBJ1-1
CDR3: CASSSGRGVPEAFF
DNA: TGTGCCAGCAGTTCTGGGCGGGGGGTCCCTGAAGCTTTCTTT

V: TRBV7-6
D: .
size: many
J: TRBJ2-7
CDR3: CASSPPGTNEQYF
DNA: TGTGCCAGCAGCCCACCCGGGACAAACGAGCAGTACTTC

V: TRBV29-1
D: .
size: .
J: TRBJ1-5
CDR3: CSVGERSQPQHF
DNA: TGCAGCGTTGGGGAAAGGAGTCAGCCCCAGCATTTT

V: TRBV7-9
D: .
size: .
J: TRBJ1-4
CDR3: CASSQVTHGKAGEKLFF
DNA: TGTGCCAGCAGCCAAGTCACCCACGGGAAGGCCGGGGAAAAACTGTTTTTT

V: TRBV7-2
D: .
size: few
J: TRBJ1-5
CDR3: CASSPDLTGGGRQPQHF
DNA: TGTGCCAGCAGCCCGGATCTGACAGGAGGTGGGAGACAGCCCCAGCATTTT

V: TRBV19
D: TRBD1
size: .
J: TRBJ1-1
CDR3: CASSIRDRREAFF
DNA: TGTGCCAGTAGTATTCGGGACAGGAGAGAAGCTTTCTTT

V: TRBV20-1
D: .
size: .
J: TRBJ1-6
CDR3: CSARLGWRGSPLHF
DNA: TGCAGTGCTAGATTAGGGTGGAGGGGGTCACCCCTCCACTTT

V: TRBV29-1
D: TRBD2
size: many
J: TRBJ2-7
CDR3: CSVQGSGAYEQYF
DNA: TGCAGCGTCCAAGGGAGCGGGGCCTACGAGCAGTACTTC

V: TRBV4-2
D: TRBD2
size: .
J: TRBJ2-1
CDR3: CASSRGLAGDRYEQFF
DNA: TGTGCCAGCAGCCGAGGACTAGCGGGGGACAGGTATGAGCAGTTCTTC

V: TRBV11-2
D: TRBD1
size: few
J: TRBJ1-1
CDR3: CASTTPDRAKAFF
DNA: TGTGCCAGCACCACCCCTGACAGGGCCAAAGCTTTCTTT